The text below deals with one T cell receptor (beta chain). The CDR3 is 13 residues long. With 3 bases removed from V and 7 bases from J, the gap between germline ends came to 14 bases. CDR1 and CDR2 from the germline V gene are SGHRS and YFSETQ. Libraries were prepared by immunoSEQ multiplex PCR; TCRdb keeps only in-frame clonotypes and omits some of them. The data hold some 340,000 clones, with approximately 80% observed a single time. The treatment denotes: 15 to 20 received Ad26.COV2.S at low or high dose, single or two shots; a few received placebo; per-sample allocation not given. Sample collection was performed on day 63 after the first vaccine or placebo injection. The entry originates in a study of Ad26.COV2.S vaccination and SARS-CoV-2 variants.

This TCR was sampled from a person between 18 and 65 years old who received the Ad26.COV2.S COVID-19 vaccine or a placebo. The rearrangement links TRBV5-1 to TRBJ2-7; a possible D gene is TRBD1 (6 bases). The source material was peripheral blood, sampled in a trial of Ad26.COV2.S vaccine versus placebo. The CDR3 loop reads CASSSRGHKEQYF. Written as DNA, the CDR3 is TGCGCCAGCAGCTCCCGGGGACATAAGGAGCAGTACTTC. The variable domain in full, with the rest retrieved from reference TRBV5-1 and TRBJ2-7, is KAGVTQTPRYLIKTRGQQVTLSCSPISGHRSVSWYQQTPGQGLQFLFEYFSETQRNKGNFPGRFSGRQFSNSRSEMNVSTLELGDSALYLCASSSRGHKEQYFGPGTRLTVT.